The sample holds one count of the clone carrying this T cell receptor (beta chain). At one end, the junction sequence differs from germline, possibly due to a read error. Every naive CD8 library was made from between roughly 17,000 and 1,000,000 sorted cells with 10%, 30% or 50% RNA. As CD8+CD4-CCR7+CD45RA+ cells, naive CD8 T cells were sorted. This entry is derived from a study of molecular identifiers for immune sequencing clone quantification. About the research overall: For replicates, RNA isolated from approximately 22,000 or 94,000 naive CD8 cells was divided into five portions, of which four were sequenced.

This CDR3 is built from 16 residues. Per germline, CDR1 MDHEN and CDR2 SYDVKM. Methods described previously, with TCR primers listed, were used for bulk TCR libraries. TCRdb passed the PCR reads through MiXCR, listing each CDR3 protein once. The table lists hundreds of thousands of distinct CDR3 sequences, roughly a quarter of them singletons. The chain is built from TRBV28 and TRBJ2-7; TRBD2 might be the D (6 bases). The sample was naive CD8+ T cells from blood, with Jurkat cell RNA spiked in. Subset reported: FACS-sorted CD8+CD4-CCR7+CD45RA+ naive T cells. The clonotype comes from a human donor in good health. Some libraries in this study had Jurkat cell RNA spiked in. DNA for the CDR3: TGTGCCGGCAGTTTCACCGGGACTGAACCCTCCTACGAGCAGTACTTC. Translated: CAGSFTGTEPSYEQYF.